This paragraph covers one TCR beta chain sequence. The entry originates in a study of blood T cell repertoires in COVID-19. Study at large: Samples came from the United States, Italy and Spain, spanning acute and convalescent COVID-19.

The CDR3 is made up of 13 amino acids. Germline V lookup: CDR1 SGHVS, CDR2 FQNEAQ. Trimming stripped 1 base from V and 5 bases from J, with 9 bases between. Cohort 3 recovered donors had two negative PCRs, clearance, or symptom resolution. Clones were sequenced by immunoSEQ multiplex PCR, and TCRdb holds only the in-frame ones, with some missing. The sample contains fewer than 300,000 clones, about 85% of which appear only once. The gene calls are TRBV7-8 and TRBJ2-7; a possible D gene is TRBD2 (6 bases). Input material: PBMCs or T cells enriched from blood (not recorded which). This TCR derives from a woman aged 50 to 60 who had recovered from COVID-19. As DNA, the CDR3 is TGTGCCAGCAGCTTAGAACTAGCAGACGAGCAGTACTTC. This encodes CASSLELADEQYF.